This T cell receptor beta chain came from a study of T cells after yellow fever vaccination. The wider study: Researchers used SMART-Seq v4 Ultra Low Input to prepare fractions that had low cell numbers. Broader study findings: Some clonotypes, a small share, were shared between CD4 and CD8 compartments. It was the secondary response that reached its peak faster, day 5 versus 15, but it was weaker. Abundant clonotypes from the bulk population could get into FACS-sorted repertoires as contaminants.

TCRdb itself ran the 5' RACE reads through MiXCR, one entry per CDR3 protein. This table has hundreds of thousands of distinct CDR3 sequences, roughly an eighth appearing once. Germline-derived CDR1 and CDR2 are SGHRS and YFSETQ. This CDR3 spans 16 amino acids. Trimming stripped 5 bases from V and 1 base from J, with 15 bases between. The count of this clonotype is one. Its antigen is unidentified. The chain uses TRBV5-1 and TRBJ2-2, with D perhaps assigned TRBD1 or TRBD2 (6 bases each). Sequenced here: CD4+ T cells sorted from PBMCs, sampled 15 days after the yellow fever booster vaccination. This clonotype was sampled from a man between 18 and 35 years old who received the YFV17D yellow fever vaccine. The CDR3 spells CASRLNRGLNTGELFF. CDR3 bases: TGCGCCAGCAGATTAAACCGGGGGCTGAACACCGGGGAGCTGTTTTTT. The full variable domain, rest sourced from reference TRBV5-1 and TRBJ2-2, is KAGVTQTPRYLIKTRGQQVTLSCSPISGHRSVSWYQQTPGQGLQFLFEYFSETQRNKGNFPGRFSGRQFSNSRSEMNVSTLELGDSALYLCASRLNRGLNTGELFFGEGSRLTVL.